Given below is one T cell receptor (beta chain) in context. What it binds is not known. The CDR3 loop spans 15 amino acids. CDR1 PRHDT and CDR2 FYEKMQ come from the germline V gene (reference sequence). V dropped 2 bases and J dropped 4 bases, with 14 bases sitting between them. The sample belongs to a study of shared clonotypes between healthy human individuals. Study-wide background: Donors were a couple of women and three men aged 18 to 49.

General observations from the study: Among non-shared clonotypes, generation probabilities were lower than among those shared by all four donors. Clonotypes that were shared across four donors made up around 5% of naive CD4 clonotypes.

Profiling relied on immunoSEQ multiplex PCR, and the TCRdb table lists in-frame clones only, not all of them. The sample lists 1.5 million to 2.5 million clones, about 95% occurring once. Positive CCR7 selection of CD45RO-negative cells yielded the naive CD8 cells, and terminally differentiated effector memory CD45RA+ cells were excluded. This chain uses TRBV13 with TRBJ1-2; D gene ambiguous. The source of this sequence is a man between 18 and 29 years old in good health. The source material was naive CD8+ T cells sorted from blood. CDR3 nucleotides: TGTGCCAGCAGCTTACGTTGGGAGGCGGGCTATGGCTACACCTTC. Translated, it gives CASSLRWEAGYGYTF.